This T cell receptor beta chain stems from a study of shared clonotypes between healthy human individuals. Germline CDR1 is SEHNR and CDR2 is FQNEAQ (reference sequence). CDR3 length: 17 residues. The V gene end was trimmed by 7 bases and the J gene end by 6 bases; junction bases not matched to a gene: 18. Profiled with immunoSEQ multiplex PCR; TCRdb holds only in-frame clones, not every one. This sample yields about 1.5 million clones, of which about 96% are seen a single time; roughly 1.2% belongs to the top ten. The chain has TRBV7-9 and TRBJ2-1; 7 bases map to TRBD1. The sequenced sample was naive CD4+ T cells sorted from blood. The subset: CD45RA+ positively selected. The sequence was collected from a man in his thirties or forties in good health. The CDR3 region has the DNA TGTGCCAGCATCGTAGGACAGGCCGAAACTCCCTTCAATGAGCAGTTCTTC. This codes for CASIVGQAETPFNEQFF.